This entry is about one T cell receptor beta chain. Its antigen is undetermined. These data originate in a study of CD8 T cells in Susac syndrome. Per the germline V gene, CDR1 is MNHEY and CDR2 is SMNVEV (reference sequence). Trimming cost V 5 bases and J 7 bases, with 14 bases left between them. CDR3 length equals 13 residues. Whole-study results and caveats: It was acknowledged in the study that the number of individuals who were included in its TCR sequencing and HLA analysis was relatively small.

Random hexamers primed reverse transcription of about 0.5 to 1 ug RNA. Amplification of TCR beta CDR3 spanned 54 Vbeta and 13 Jbeta via immunoSEQ multiplex PCR. TCRdb re-called the immunoSEQ multiplex PCR reads through MiXCR, storing one row per CDR3 protein. The sample lists over 350,000 distinct CDR3 sequences, more than 80% occurring once. Negative magnetic isolation gave CD8+ and CD4+ cells; FACS enriched CD8+ TEMRA. J is TRBJ1-2 and V is TRBV27, with a possible D match to TRBD1 (5 bases). Sequenced material: CD8+ T cells from PBMCs. The TCR comes from a human donor with multiple sclerosis. The CDR3 spells CASSPSLGGGYTF. The CDR3 DNA is TGTGCCAGCAGTCCGTCCCTCGGGGGTGGCTACACCTTC.